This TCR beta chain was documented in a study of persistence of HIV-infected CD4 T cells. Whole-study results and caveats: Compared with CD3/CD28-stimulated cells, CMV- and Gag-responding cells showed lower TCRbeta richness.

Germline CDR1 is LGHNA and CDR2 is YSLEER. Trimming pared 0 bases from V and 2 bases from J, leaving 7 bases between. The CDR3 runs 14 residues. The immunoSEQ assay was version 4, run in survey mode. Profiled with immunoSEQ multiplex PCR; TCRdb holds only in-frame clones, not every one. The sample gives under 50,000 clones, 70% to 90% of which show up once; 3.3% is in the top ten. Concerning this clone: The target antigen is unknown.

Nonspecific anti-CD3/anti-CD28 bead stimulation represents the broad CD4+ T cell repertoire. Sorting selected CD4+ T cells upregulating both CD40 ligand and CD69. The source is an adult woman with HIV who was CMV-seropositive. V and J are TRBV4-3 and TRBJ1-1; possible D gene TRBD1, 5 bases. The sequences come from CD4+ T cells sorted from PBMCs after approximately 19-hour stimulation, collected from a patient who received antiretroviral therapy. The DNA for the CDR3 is TGCGCCAGCAGCCAAGAGGGGCACAACACTGAAGCTTTCTTT. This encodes CASSQEGHNTEAFF.